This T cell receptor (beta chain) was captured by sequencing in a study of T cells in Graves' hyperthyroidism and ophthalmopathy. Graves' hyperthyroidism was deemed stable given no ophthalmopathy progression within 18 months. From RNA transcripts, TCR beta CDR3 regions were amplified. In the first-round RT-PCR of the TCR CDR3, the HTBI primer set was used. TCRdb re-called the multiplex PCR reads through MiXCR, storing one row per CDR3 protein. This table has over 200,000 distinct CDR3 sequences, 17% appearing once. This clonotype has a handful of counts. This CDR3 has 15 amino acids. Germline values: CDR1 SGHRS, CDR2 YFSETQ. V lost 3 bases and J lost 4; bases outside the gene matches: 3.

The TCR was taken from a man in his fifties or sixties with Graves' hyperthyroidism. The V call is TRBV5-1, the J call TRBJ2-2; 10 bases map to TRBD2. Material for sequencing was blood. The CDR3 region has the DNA TGCGCCAGCAGCTCTAGCGGGAGCGTCACCGGGGAGCTGTTTTTT. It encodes CASSSSGSVTGELFF. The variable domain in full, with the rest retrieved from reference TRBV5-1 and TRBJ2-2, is KAGVTQTPRYLIKTRGQQVTLSCSPISGHRSVSWYQQTPGQGLQFLFEYFSETQRNKGNFPGRFSGRQFSNSRSEMNVSTLELGDSALYLCASSSSGSVTGELFFGEGSRLTVL.